The rows below give T cell receptor beta chains drawn from one sample of a study of blood T cell repertoires in COVID-19. Using immunoSEQ multiplex PCR, the repertoire was profiled, and TCRdb retains in-frame clones only, with some absent. Here the sample spans some 67,000 clones, approximately 88% being singletons. The sequencing sample was made of peripheral blood. The receptors here all came from a woman between 55 and 75 years old with acute or convalescent COVID-19. CDR3s include the opening cysteine and the closing phenylalanine or tryptophan.

j_call | v_call | cdr3_aa
TRBJ2-1 | TRBV5-1 | CASSLEQGAGNEQFF
TRBJ2-3 | TRBV28 | CASSQGGATDTQYF
TRBJ2-2 | TRBV5-4 | CASSLDRAKAGELFF
TRBJ2-3 | TRBV18 | CASSPNLSGDTQYF
TRBJ1-4 | TRBV14 | CASSQRTGATNEKLFF
TRBJ2-5 | TRBV2 | CASSGGSRETQYF
TRBJ1-6 | TRBV29-1 | CSVAEMGANSPLHF
TRBJ1-5 | TRBV6-1 | CASSETGYPRNQPQHF
TRBJ2-1 | TRBV5-4 | CASSSRPSGSRTYNEQFF
TRBJ2-3 | TRBV4-1 | CASSQEERSTDTQYF
TRBJ1-2 | TRBV11-2 | CASSPGDRVAYGYTF
TRBJ2-2 | TRBV14 | CASSQPRPGLAGAVGELFF
TRBJ2-5 | TRBV21-1 | CAWGQLPSRGQETQYF
TRBJ1-5 | TRBV2 | CASSENRGPSNQPQHF
TRBJ1-2 | TRBV9 | CASSGSGQYGYTF
TRBJ1-4 | TRBV2 | CASSEVGGPNEKLFF
TRBJ1-3 | TRBV29-1 | CSASRLLSGNTIYF
TRBJ2-5 | TRBV28 | CASSPTGGAETQYF
TRBJ1-2 | TRBV7-8 | CASSLDGGGYGYTF
TRBJ2-3 | TRBV20-1 | CSASTGGAQGTDTQYF
TRBJ1-6 | TRBV6-6 | CASSPRGGASPLHF
TRBJ2-1 | TRBV7-2 | CASSLSGAEQFF
TRBJ2-1 | TRBV19 | CASSIRAGQSYNEQFF
TRBJ1-3 | TRBV19 | CATRQGRGNTIYF
TRBJ1-2 | TRBV6-2/TRBV6-3 | CASSFDETERDTF
TRBJ1-5 | TRBV27 | CASSVDSYQPQHF
TRBJ2-1 | TRBV7-9 | CASSPDRREQFF
TRBJ1-5 | TRBV15 | CATSRDGQSNQPQHF
TRBJ1-6 | TRBV2 | CASSERQGNSPLHF
TRBJ2-3 | TRBV5-1 | CASSLPGLATDTQYF
TRBJ2-1 | TRBV9 | CASSEGDRPEQFF
TRBJ1-4 | TRBV14 | CASSSRQGSTNEKLFF
TRBJ2-4 | TRBV6-1 | CASSEDGTGVLLAKNIQYF
TRBJ1-1 | TRBV21-1 | CATSRDRGTNTEAFF
TRBJ2-3 | TRBV30 | CAWRGQITDTQYF
TRBJ2-5 | TRBV11-2 | CASSMSGDQETQYF
TRBJ1-6 | TRBV10-2 | CASSEPGQGSSPLHF
TRBJ2-3 | TRBV4-3 | CASSQDRGGGTGTDTQYF
TRBJ1-2 | TRBV28 | CASIDRTDNYGYTF